Here is one T cell receptor (beta chain) with its context. It has no known antigen specificity. Base-call qualities are not available, and no considerably larger clone is one nucleotide away. This sample was taken from a study of T cell changes during pregnancy in multiple sclerosis (dated by TCRdb to the late 2010s). Concerning the study at large: In women with multiple sclerosis, the researchers looked at how the T cell repertoire shifted as pregnancy progressed.

The library was generated by the immunoSEQ multiplex PCR assay. The source is immuneACCESS, and TCRdb retained only in-frame sequences with V and J called. Part of the clones is not carried over; for the studies checked, unresolved V genes explain less than half of this, and the remainder is unexplained. This sample has almost 55,000 clones in its table, and roughly 90% of those were observed once. The ten biggest clones cover 3% to 3.5% of the sample. Between the V and J ends, shortened by 4 bases and 3 bases respectively, the junction contains 10 bases. As encoded in the germline V gene, CDR1 is SGHNT while CDR2 is YENEEA. The CDR3 holds 13 amino acids from the cysteine to the phenylalanine. The entry retains the CDR3 DNA only, 39 bases that are in frame from base 1.

This TCR came from a female donor with multiple sclerosis, enrolled in a pregnancy study. The chain uses TRBV11-3 and TRBJ2-7; D gene: possibly TRBD1, on 6 matching bases. This specimen consisted of CD8+ T cells from peripheral blood mononuclear cells, obtained before pregnancy. The sequence in DNA is TGTGCCAGCAGCTCGGGACACTACTACGAGCAGTACTTC. Its translation is CASSSGHYYEQYF.